This T cell receptor beta chain was captured in a study of shared clonotypes between healthy human individuals. General study results and limits: Relative to memory subsets, naive subsets generally showed larger estimated richness. When compared with the clonotypes that were shared by all four sorted-subset donors, the non-shared clonotypes turned out to have lower generation probabilities.

Note on this clone: What it binds is not known.

This CDR3 has 14 residues. Trimming cost V 1 base and J 5 bases, with 12 bases left between them. Germline V gene data show CDR1 as MNHNS and CDR2 as SASEGT. Profiled with immunoSEQ multiplex PCR; TCRdb holds only in-frame clones, not every one. The repertoire has hundreds of thousands of clones, approximately 96% of them found once; the top ten carry roughly 0.12%. Naive CD8 populations comprised CD45RO-negative cells positively selected for CCR7, excluding terminally differentiated effector memory CD45RA+ cells. The chain has TRBV6-1 and TRBJ2-7; D tentatively reads TRBD1 or TRBD2 (5 bases each). This TCR came from a woman under 40 in good health. Material for sequencing was naive CD8+ T cells sorted from blood. The CDR3 is CASSEGGWGNEQYF. The CDR3 DNA is TGTGCCAGCAGTGAAGGAGGTTGGGGGAACGAGCAGTACTTC.